The 10 T cell receptor beta chains below were found in one sample sequenced in a study of blood T cell repertoires in COVID-19. TCRdb's table, derived via immunoSEQ multiplex PCR, lists solely in-frame clones and lacks some. The repertoire holds under 200,000 clones, with 80% as singletons. Sequenced material: peripheral blood. These TCRs come from a man between 65 and 85 years old with active or convalescent COVID-19.

J is TRBJ1-4 and V is TRBV9; TRBD1 agrees at 8 bases. From germline, CDR1 is SGDLS and CDR2 YYNGEE. Trimming took 8 bases from V and 4 from J; bases not matched to a gene: 7. The CDR3 sequence is 14 residues long. The CDR3, as DNA: TGTGCCAGTTCCATGACAGGGGATAATGAAAAACTGTTTTTT. Protein: CASSMTGDNEKLFF.

This clone was detected a few times. This rearrangement joins TRBV25-1 to TRBJ2-3; 9 bases are shared with TRBD1. J gave up 4 bases and V 5 bases, and 7 bases lay outside the gene matches. The CDR3 has 15 residues. Per germline, CDR1 MGHDK and CDR2 SYGVNS. CDR3 loop: CASSSWGQGADTQYF. DNA of the CDR3: TGTGCCAGCAGTTCCTGGGGACAGGGAGCAGATACGCAGTATTTT.

The CDR3 sequence is CASSGTSGGQDTQYF. CDR3 nucleotides: TGTGCCAGCAGCGGGACTAGCGGGGGGCAAGATACGCAGTATTTT. The genes are TRBV9 and TRBJ2-3; 14 positions match TRBD2. The CDR3 length is 15 residues. The germline V gene has CDR1 SGDLS and CDR2 YYNGEE. After removal of 3 bases from V and 5 bases from J, the junction contained 2 bases not matched to a gene.

The chain recombines TRBV5-1 with TRBJ1-1; D uncertain. The V and J ends lost 7 bases and 2 bases respectively, with 12 bases between them. CDR1 is SGHRS and CDR2 is YFSETQ in the germline V gene. This CDR3 is 13 amino acids long. This CDR3 is CASSSNVNTEAFF. CDR3 coding DNA: TGCGCCAGCTCTAGTAACGTCAACACTGAAGCTTTCTTT.

The genes are TRBV5-6 and TRBJ2-2, with 11 bases that match TRBD2. The germline V gene encodes CDR1 SGHDT and CDR2 YYEEEE. The trim removed 3 bases at V and 6 bases at J, leaving 7 bases unmatched. CDR3 length: 16 residues. The CDR3 DNA is TGTGCCAGCAGCTGGCGACTAGCGGGAAAAGCCGGGGAGCTGTTTTTT. This gives the protein CASSWRLAGKAGELFF.

This clone has a count of ten or more. CDR3 protein: CASTPSGAGELFF. The CDR3 DNA reads TGTGCCAGCACCCCTAGCGGGGCCGGGGAGCTGTTTTTT. The V gene is TRBV9, the J gene TRBJ2-2; 9 nucleotides match TRBD2. With V trimmed by 6 bases and J by 6 bases, 3 bases remained unmatched. CDR3 length: 13 amino acids. Germline V lookup: CDR1 SGDLS, CDR2 YYNGEE.

This clone has just a few counts. The chain is built from TRBV19 and TRBJ2-7; D gene ambiguous. Germline V gene lookup returns CDR1 LNHDA and CDR2 SQIVND (reference sequence). V lost 4 bases and J lost 9, with 16 bases in between. This CDR3 comprises 13 residues. The CDR3 coding sequence is TGTGCCAGTAGTACCAGAGGTTCGTACTGGCAGTACTTC. It translates to CASSTRGSYWQYF.

This clone was seen only once. The chain uses TRBV5-1 and TRBJ2-3, with D tentatively TRBD1 (5 bases). CDR3 length: 14 amino acids. Germline V CDR1 and CDR2: SGHRS, YFSETQ. V was pared by 5 bases and J by 0 bases, with 10 bases between. The CDR3 region has the DNA TGCGCCAGCAGGCTAGGGGCGAGCACAGATACGCAGTATTTT. This translates into CASRLGASTDTQYF.

The chain combines TRBV3-1 (or the pseudogene TRBV3-2) with TRBJ2-3, with TRBD1 matching 8 bases. In germline, CDR1 is LGHDT, CDR2 YNNKEL (reference sequence). The trim removed 3 bases at V and 4 bases at J, leaving 6 bases unmatched. CDR3 length: 15 residues. The CDR3 sequence: CASSHQGAGADTQYF. DNA of the CDR3: TGTGCCAGCAGCCACCAGGGGGCTGGGGCAGATACGCAGTATTTT.

This clone was counted once. V gene TRBV18 combines with J gene TRBJ1-1, with 7 bases aligning to TRBD1. CDR1 is KGHSH, CDR2 LQKENI, per germline. V shed 6 bases and J 1 base; nucleotides not matched to a gene: 5. This CDR3 contains 14 residues. DNA for the CDR3: TGTGCCAGCTCCCCCGGGACAGCGAACACTGAAGCTTTCTTT. This encodes CASSPGTANTEAFF.